This T cell receptor beta chain was captured in a study of cytomegalovirus exposure and HLA in healthy donors. The PCR made use of 60 Vbeta and 13 Jbeta primers. Clones were read by immunoSEQ multiplex PCR, and TCRdb kept only the in-frame ones, dropping some. Of 150,000 to 200,000 clones in the sample, over 70% were seen once. V gave up 2 bases and J gave up 0 bases; unmatched junction bases: 5. Germline V gives CDR1 SEHNR, CDR2 FQNEAQ (reference sequence). This CDR3 is built from 17 residues. The sequenced sample was PBMCs. This receptor was obtained from a man aged 25-45 years in good health and CMV-seropositive. The chain uses TRBV7-9 and TRBJ1-4, with 8 nucleotides matching TRBD1. The CDR3 coding sequence is TGTGCCAGCAGCTTAAGACAGGGGTCTGCAACTAATGAAAAACTGTTTTTT. Protein product: CASSLRQGSATNEKLFF.